This TCR beta chain emerged from a study of siplizumab effects on memory and regulatory T cells. This clone was seen a single time. In germline, CDR1 is SGDLS, CDR2 YYNGEE. V was trimmed by 3 bases and J by 2 bases, leaving 21 bases between them. The CDR3 is 17 residues long. Sequencing used immunoSEQ multiplex PCR; TCRdb keeps in-frame clones, though not all of them. The sample lists tens of thousands of clones, just over 95% seen once, with about 0.091% in the top ten. This chain joins TRBV9 and TRBJ2-7; perhaps TRBD1 as D (6 bases). This TCR derives from a human donor in good health. Sample: naive CD8+ T cells sorted from blood. CDR3 sequence (DNA): TGTGCCAGCAGCGAGAGCCTACAGGGTAAAACTCCCTACGAGCAGTACTTC. Translated: CASSESLQGKTPYEQYF.